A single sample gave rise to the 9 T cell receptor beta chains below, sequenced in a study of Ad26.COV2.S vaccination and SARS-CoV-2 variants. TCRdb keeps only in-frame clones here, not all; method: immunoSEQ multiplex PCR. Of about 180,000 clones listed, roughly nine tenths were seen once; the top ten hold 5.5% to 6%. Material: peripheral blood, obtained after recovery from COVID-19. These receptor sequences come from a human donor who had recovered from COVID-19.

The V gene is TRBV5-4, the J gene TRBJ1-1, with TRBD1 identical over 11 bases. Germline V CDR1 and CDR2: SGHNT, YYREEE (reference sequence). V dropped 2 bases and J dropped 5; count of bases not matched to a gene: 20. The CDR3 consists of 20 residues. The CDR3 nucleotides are TGTGCCAGCAGCTTTTACGGTGTCTCGGGGACAGGGGGAAAGGGGACTGAAGCTTTCTTT. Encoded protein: CASSFYGVSGTGGKGTEAFF.

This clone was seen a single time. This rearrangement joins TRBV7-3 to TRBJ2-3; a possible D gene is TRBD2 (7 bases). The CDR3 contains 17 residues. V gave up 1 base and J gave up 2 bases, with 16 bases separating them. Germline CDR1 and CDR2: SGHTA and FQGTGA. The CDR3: CASSLNMGGQLTDTQYF. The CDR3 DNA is TGTGCCAGCAGCTTAAACATGGGGGGGCAGCTCACAGATACGCAGTATTTT.

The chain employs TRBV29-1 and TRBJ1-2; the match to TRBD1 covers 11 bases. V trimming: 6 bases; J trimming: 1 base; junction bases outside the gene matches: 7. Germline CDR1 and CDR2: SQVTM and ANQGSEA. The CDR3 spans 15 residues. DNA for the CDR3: TGCAGCGTGTCTACCGGGACAGGGGGTAACTATGGCTACACCTTC. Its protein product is CSVSTGTGGNYGYTF.

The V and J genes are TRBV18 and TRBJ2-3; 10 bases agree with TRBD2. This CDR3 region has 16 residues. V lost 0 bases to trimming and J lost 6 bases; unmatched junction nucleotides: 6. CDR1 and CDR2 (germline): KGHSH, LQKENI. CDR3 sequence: CASSPPSGRAGDTQYF. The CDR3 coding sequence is TGTGCCAGCTCACCACCCAGCGGGAGGGCCGGCGATACGCAGTATTTT. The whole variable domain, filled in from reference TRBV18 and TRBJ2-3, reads NAGVMQNPRHLVRRRGQEARLRCSPMKGHSHVYWYRQLPEEGLKFMVYLQKENIIDESGMPKERFSAEFPKEGPSILRIQQVVRGDSAAYFCASSPPSGRAGDTQYFGPGTRLTVL.

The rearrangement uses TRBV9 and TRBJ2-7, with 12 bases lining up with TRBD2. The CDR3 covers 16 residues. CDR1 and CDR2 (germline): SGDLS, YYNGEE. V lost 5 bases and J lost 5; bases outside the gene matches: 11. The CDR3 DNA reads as TGTGCCAGCAGTTTCACGACTAGCGGGAGCTTCAACGAGCAGTACTTC. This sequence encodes CASSFTTSGSFNEQYF. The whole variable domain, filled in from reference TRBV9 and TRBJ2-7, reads DSGVTQTPKHLITATGQRVTLRCSPRSGDLSVYWYQQSLDQGLQFLIQYYNGEERAKGNILERFSAQQFPDLHSELNLSSLELGDSALYFCASSFTTSGSFNEQYFGPGTRLTVT.

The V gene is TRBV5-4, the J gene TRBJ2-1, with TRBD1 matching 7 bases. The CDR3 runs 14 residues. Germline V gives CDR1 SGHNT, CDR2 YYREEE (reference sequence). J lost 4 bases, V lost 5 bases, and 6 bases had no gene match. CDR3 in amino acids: CASRTWDSYNEQFF. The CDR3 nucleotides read TGTGCCAGCAGAACCTGGGACAGTTACAATGAGCAGTTCTTC.

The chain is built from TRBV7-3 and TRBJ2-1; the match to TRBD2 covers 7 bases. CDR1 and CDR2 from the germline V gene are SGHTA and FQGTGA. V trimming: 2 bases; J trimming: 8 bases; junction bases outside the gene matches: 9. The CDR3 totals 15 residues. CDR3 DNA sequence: TGTGCCAGCAGCTTATTCGGCGGGAGTAAAGATGAGCAGTTCTTC. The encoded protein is CASSLFGGSKDEQFF.

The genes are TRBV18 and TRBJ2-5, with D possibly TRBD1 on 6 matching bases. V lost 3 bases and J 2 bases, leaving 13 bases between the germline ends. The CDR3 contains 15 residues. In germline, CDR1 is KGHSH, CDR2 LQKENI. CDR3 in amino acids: CASSPRWDTQETQYF. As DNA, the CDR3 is TGTGCCAGCTCACCGAGGTGGGACACTCAAGAGACCCAGTACTTC.

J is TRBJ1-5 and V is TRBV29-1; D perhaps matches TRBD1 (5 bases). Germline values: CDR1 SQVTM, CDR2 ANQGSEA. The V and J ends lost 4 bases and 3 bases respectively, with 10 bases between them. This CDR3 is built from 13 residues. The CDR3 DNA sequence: TGCAGCGTTGTCACAGGTGTCAATCAGCCCCAGCATTTT. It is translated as CSVVTGVNQPQHF.